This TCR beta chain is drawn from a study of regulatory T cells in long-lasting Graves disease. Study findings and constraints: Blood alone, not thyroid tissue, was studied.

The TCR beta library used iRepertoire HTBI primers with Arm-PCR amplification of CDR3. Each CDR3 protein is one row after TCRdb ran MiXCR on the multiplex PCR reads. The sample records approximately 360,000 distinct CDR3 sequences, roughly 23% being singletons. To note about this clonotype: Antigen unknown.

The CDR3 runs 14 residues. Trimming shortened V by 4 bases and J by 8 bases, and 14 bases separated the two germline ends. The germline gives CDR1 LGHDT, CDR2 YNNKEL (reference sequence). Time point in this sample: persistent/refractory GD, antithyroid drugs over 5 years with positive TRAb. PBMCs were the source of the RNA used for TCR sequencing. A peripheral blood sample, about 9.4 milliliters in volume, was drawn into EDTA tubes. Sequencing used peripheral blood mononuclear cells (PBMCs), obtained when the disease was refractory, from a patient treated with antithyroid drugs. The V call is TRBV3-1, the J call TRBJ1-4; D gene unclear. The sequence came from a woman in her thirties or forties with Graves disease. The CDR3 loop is CASSLGIGLEKLFF. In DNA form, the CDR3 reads TGTGCCAGCAGCCTGGGGATAGGGCTAGAAAAACTGTTTTTT.